Below, 20 T cell receptor beta chains from the same sample are listed, as sequenced in a study of T-cell reconstitution after alpha-beta-depleted transplantation in children. Unique molecular identifiers were incorporated during preparation of the TCRbeta library. TCRdb reanalysed the PCR reads using MiXCR and keeps one entry per CDR3 protein. The repertoire includes 250,000 to 300,000 distinct CDR3 sequences, 9.9% of them detected once, and roughly a tenth sits in the top ten. The starting material was PBMCs from the stem cell graft donor, obtained from the stem cell graft. These receptors all come from a human donor who donated a stem cell graft to a child with SCID.

This clonotype was detected many times. The V gene is TRBV4-2, the J gene TRBJ2-7; D gene unclear. Germline V gene lookup returns CDR1 LGHNA and CDR2 YNFKEQ. V lost 1 base and J lost 3, with 10 bases in between. The CDR3 covers 14 residues. CDR3 sequence reads: CASSQVLSSYEQYF. In nucleotides, the CDR3 is TGTGCCAGCAGCCAAGTACTATCCAGCTACGAGCAGTACTTC.

The chain is built from TRBV3-1 and TRBJ2-3, with D uncertain. The CDR3 is 16 residues long. Trimming took off 5 bases at V and 3 bases at J, with 18 bases between the two ends. From germline, CDR1 is LGHDT and CDR2 YNNKEL (reference sequence). As DNA, the CDR3 is TGTGCCAGCAGCTCCGGAGAAGCCGGGCCAACAGATACGCAGTATTTT. As protein: CASSSGEAGPTDTQYF.

This clonotype was picked up many times. J is TRBJ2-5 and V is TRBV12-3 or TRBV12-4; TRBD2 is a possible D gene (7 bases). The CDR3 length is 16 residues. Trimming removed 3 bases from V and 2 bases from J, with 16 bases in between. The CDR3 loop reads CASSFSRGGGQETQYF. CDR3 sequence (DNA): TGTGCCAGCAGTTTTTCTAGGGGGGGTGGACAAGAGACCCAGTACTTC.

Concerning this clonotype: Its ends do not fully match the called genes, so a read error is possible. This CDR3 is CASSLSEVRNTESFF. CDR3 nucleotides: TGTGCCAGCAGTTTGAGTGAGGTTAGGAACACTGAATCTTTCTTT. This rearrangement joins TRBV12-3 or TRBV12-4 to TRBJ1-1; unclear D gene. The CDR3 extends over 15 amino acids.

This clonotype showed up just once. The chain joins TRBV20-1 to TRBJ2-3; TRBD1 is a possible D gene (6 bases). V lost 5 bases to trimming and J lost 2 bases, with 17 bases between them. The CDR3 is made up of 15 amino acids. CDR1 and CDR2 from the germline V gene are DFQATT and SNEGSKA (reference sequence). The CDR3 protein is CSALRLTGFTDTQYF. The CDR3 DNA sequence: TGCAGTGCTCTCCGGTTGACAGGATTCACAGATACGCAGTATTTT.

The chain employs TRBV11-1 and TRBJ2-3; 9 positions match TRBD2. Germline CDR1 and CDR2: SGHAT and FQDESV (reference sequence). The CDR3 runs 18 residues. Trimming removed 5 bases from V and 0 bases from J; junction bases left unmatched: 12. CDR3 bases: TGTGCCAGCAGCCCTACCGGGACTAGCAGGACGAGCACAGATACGCAGTATTTT. It yields the protein CASSPTGTSRTSTDTQYF.

This chain connects TRBV5-1 to TRBJ2-4, with 7 bases lining up with TRBD1. J lost 5 bases, V lost 0 bases, and 5 bases had no gene match. There are 15 residues in the CDR3. Per germline, CDR1 SGHRS and CDR2 YFSETQ. The CDR3 region is CASSLEGAQENIQYF. CDR3 nucleotide sequence: TGCGCCAGCAGCTTGGAGGGGGCCCAGGAAAACATTCAGTACTTC. Full variable domain (missing parts from reference TRBV5-1 and TRBJ2-4): KAGVTQTPRYLIKTRGQQVTLSCSPISGHRSVSWYQQTPGQGLQFLFEYFSETQRNKGNFPGRFSGRQFSNSRSEMNVSTLELGDSALYLCASSLEGAQENIQYFGAGTRLSVL.

This clonotype turned up a few times. This chain joins TRBV12-3 or TRBV12-4 and TRBJ2-7; D is possibly TRBD2 (5 bases). The CDR3 loop spans 13 amino acids. Trimming removed 10 bases at V and 0 bases at J, with 13 bases between. Here the CDR3 DNA reads TGTGCCACATCCGAGGACTTCTCCTACGAGCAGTACTTC. It yields the protein CATSEDFSYEQYF.

This clonotype has only a few counts. V usage is TRBV7-6 and J usage is TRBJ2-5; tentatively, D is TRBD2 (7 bases). Germline values: CDR1 SGHVS, CDR2 FNYEAQ. The CDR3 has 14 amino acids. The germline V and J ends were trimmed by 6 bases and 4 bases, with 15 bases remaining between them. CDR3 coding DNA: TGTGCCAGCAGGGCCGCGGGGGCCTTAGAGACCCAGTACTTC. It encodes CASRAAGALETQYF.

The chain employs TRBV29-1 and TRBJ1-5; 11 positions match TRBD1. This CDR3 is built from 13 residues. CDR1 and CDR2 (germline): SQVTM, ANQGSEA. J lost 8 bases, V lost 4 bases, and 4 bases had no gene match. For the CDR3, the DNA is TGCAGCGTTGGGGGGGACAGGGGGGAGCCCCAGCATTTT. Residues: CSVGGDRGEPQHF.

This clonotype was detected a few times. The V call is TRBV18, the J call TRBJ2-6, with 11 nucleotides matching TRBD1. This CDR3 is 17 amino acids long. Germline trimming cut 3 bases from V and 3 bases from J; bases unmatched to any gene: 4. Germline CDR1 is KGHSH and CDR2 is LQKENI. The CDR3 DNA reads as TGTGCCAGCTCACCTCGGACAGGGGGCTTTGGGGCCAACGTCCTGACTTTC. It is translated as CASSPRTGGFGANVLTF.

This clonotype was observed a handful of times. This chain uses TRBV5-6 with TRBJ2-3, with TRBD2 identical over 7 bases. Germline CDR1 is SGHDT and CDR2 is YYEEEE. V lost 2 bases and J lost 0; bases outside the gene matches: 6. This CDR3 contains 16 residues. The DNA of the CDR3 is TGTGCCAGCAGCTTTTTGGGGGAGGGAAGCACAGATACGCAGTATTTT. The encoded protein is CASSFLGEGSTDTQYF.

This clonotype was counted ten times or more. The rearrangement links TRBV28 to TRBJ1-4; weak D call: TRBD1 (6 bases). This CDR3 region has 14 residues. From germline, CDR1 is MDHEN and CDR2 SYDVKM. V was shortened by 6 bases and J by 3 bases, with 11 bases between the two germline ends. The CDR3 loop reads CASSRGLPNEKLFF. The CDR3 coding sequence is TGTGCCAGCAGCCGGGGGCTACCTAATGAAAAACTGTTTTTT.

V usage is TRBV12-3 or TRBV12-4 and J usage is TRBJ1-2, with a tentative D call TRBD1 (6 bases). The CDR3 extends over 12 amino acids. The V end lost 4 bases, the J end lost 3 bases, and 6 bases lay between the germline ends. The CDR3 nucleotides are TGTGCCAGCAGTTGGACAGACTATGGCTACACCTTC. Its protein product is CASSWTDYGYTF.

The chain combines TRBV20-1 with TRBJ1-3; 8 nucleotides agree with TRBD1. The V and J ends lost 5 bases and 3 bases, in that order; junction bases with no gene match: 3. The CDR3 totals 13 residues. CDR1 DFQATT and CDR2 SNEGSKA come from the germline V gene (reference sequence). Here the CDR3 reads CSAWTGIGNTIYF. The CDR3 region has the DNA TGCAGTGCTTGGACAGGGATTGGAAACACCATATATTTT.

This clonotype was detected many times. V and J are TRBV12-3 or TRBV12-4 and TRBJ2-2; tentative D call: TRBD1 (6 bases). V lost 6 bases and J lost 0, with 11 bases in between. The CDR3 sequence is 15 residues long. The CDR3 protein is CASSPGTPNTGELFF. The DNA for the CDR3 is TGTGCCAGCAGCCCCGGGACACCGAACACCGGGGAGCTGTTTTTT.

The J gene is TRBJ1-1, the V gene TRBV7-8; D remains unclear. Germline values: CDR1 SGHVS, CDR2 FQNEAQ. The V end lost 5 bases, the J end lost 6 bases, and 22 bases lay between the germline ends. The CDR3 covers 16 residues. Here the CDR3 DNA reads TGTGCCAGCAGCCGACGGATAGAGGGCCTAATCGCTGAAGCTTTCTTT. Encoded protein: CASSRRIEGLIAEAFF.

The chain employs TRBV5-4 and TRBJ2-7, with a possible D match to TRBD1 (6 bases). CDR3 length: 14 amino acids. Trimming cost V 2 bases and J 3 bases, with 12 bases left between them. Germline V gene lookup returns CDR1 SGHNT and CDR2 YYREEE (reference sequence). CDR3 DNA: TGTGCCAGCAGCTTCAGGGACACAGACTACGAGCAGTACTTC. Protein sequence: CASSFRDTDYEQYF.

The chain joins TRBV27 to TRBJ2-1; 9 nucleotides agree with TRBD1. The CDR3 is 13 amino acids. Trimming removed 8 bases from V and 2 bases from J; junction bases left unmatched: 1. In germline, CDR1 is MNHEY, CDR2 SMNVEV (reference sequence). The CDR3 loop reads CASRDRAYNEQFF. Here the CDR3 DNA reads TGTGCCAGCCGGGACAGGGCCTACAATGAGCAGTTCTTC.

The chain links TRBV20-1 to TRBJ1-1; possible D gene TRBD1, 6 bases. The CDR3 extends over 13 amino acids. The germline gives CDR1 DFQATT, CDR2 SNEGSKA (reference sequence). Trimming removed 5 bases from V and 5 bases from J, with 15 bases in between. CDR3 bases: TGCAGTGCTTGGACAGCCTTAGAGACTGAAGCTTTCTTT. Translation: CSAWTALETEAFF.